This is a list of T cell receptor beta chains from one sample in a study of blood T cell repertoires in COVID-19. The data were produced by immunoSEQ multiplex PCR, yet TCRdb's version contains in-frame clones alone and is incomplete. The table lists hundreds of thousands of clones, roughly four fifths of them singletons. Sequenced material: peripheral blood. These receptors were obtained from a woman aged 40 to 49 with active or convalescent COVID-19. Both conserved end residues are part of each CDR3. D genes are given only for firm matches. Clone sizes are given selectively: once, few, many, or a class where the clone is expanded.

j_call,v_call,d_call,clone_size,cdr3_nt,cdr3_aa
TRBJ2-1,TRBV19,.,.,TGTGCCAGTAGTATCAGGGGAAATGAGCAGTTCTTC,CASSIRGNEQFF
TRBJ1-4,TRBV19,TRBD1,.,TGTGCCAGTAGTATGGGACAGGGTGGTGGTGAAAAACTGTTTTTT,CASSMGQGGGEKLFF
TRBJ1-5,TRBV7-2,TRBD1,.,TGTGCCAGCAGCTTTGGGACAGGTGGTCAGCCCCAGCATTTT,CASSFGTGGQPQHF
TRBJ2-7,TRBV7-2,.,.,TGTGCCAGCAGCTTAACCACAGGAATCTACGAGCAGTACTTC,CASSLTTGIYEQYF
TRBJ1-5,TRBV6-2/TRBV6-3,TRBD1,once,TGTGCCAGCAGTTACTCAGGAGGAAGGGGGCTAAGTCAGCCCCAGCATTTT,CASSYSGGRGLSQPQHF
TRBJ2-1,TRBV10-1,TRBD2,.,TGCGCCAGCAGTGTGTCTAGCGGGAGTGATGAGCAGTTCTTC,CASSVSSGSDEQFF
TRBJ2-7,TRBV7-8,TRBD2,.,TGTGCCAGCAGCTTAGGTAGCGGGGGGTTCTACGAGCAGTACTTC,CASSLGSGGFYEQYF
TRBJ2-6,TRBV2,.,.,TGTGCCAGCTTGAGGCGAGGGTCCGGGGCCAACGTCCTGACTTTC,CASLRRGSGANVLTF
TRBJ1-1,TRBV5-4,.,few,TGTGCCAGCAGCTTGGGTCAGGCCGTGAACACTGAAGCTTTCTTT,CASSLGQAVNTEAFF
TRBJ2-7,TRBV27,.,.,TGTGCCAGCAGTTTACGGGCCACCGGGACTTCATACTCCTACGAGCAGTACTTC,CASSLRATGTSYSYEQYF
TRBJ2-1,TRBV19,TRBD2,.,TGTGCCAGTAGTATAGGAAGCCAGCGGGACTACAATGAGCAGTTCTTC,CASSIGSQRDYNEQFF
TRBJ1-2,TRBV13,.,once,TGTGCCAGCAGCTTAAGAGGGGGTAATGGCTACACCTTC,CASSLRGGNGYTF
TRBJ1-2,TRBV29-1,.,.,TGCAGCGTTGAAGAAAAGGGGCTGGGCTACACCTTC,CSVEEKGLGYTF
TRBJ1-1,TRBV6-5,.,few,TGTGCCAGCAGTCCTGGACAGCTGGACACTGAAGCTTTCTTT,CASSPGQLDTEAFF
TRBJ2-7,TRBV20-1,TRBD1,once,TGCAGTGCTACTGACAGGGGGGACTACGAGCAGTACTTC,CSATDRGDYEQYF
TRBJ1-1,TRBV18,TRBD1,.,TGTGCCAGCTCACCTATCCGGGACAGGGGGCTGGGGACTGAAGCTTTCTTT,CASSPIRDRGLGTEAFF
TRBJ2-1,TRBV13,TRBD2,.,TGTGCCAGCAGCTTAGGTTGGTTACTAGCGGGGGGAGATGAGCAGTTCTTC,CASSLGWLLAGGDEQFF
TRBJ1-5,TRBV28,TRBD1,.,TGTGCCAGCAGCCCTGGGACAGGGGTTCGCAATCAGCCCCAGCATTTT,CASSPGTGVRNQPQHF
TRBJ1-2,TRBV28,.,.,TGTGCCAGCAGCCCCCCCGGACAGTCCTATGGCTACACCTTC,CASSPPGQSYGYTF
TRBJ1-5,TRBV30,TRBD1,few,TGTGCCTGGAGTTCAACCGGGACAGGGGGTCGACAGCCCCAGCATTTT,CAWSSTGTGGRQPQHF